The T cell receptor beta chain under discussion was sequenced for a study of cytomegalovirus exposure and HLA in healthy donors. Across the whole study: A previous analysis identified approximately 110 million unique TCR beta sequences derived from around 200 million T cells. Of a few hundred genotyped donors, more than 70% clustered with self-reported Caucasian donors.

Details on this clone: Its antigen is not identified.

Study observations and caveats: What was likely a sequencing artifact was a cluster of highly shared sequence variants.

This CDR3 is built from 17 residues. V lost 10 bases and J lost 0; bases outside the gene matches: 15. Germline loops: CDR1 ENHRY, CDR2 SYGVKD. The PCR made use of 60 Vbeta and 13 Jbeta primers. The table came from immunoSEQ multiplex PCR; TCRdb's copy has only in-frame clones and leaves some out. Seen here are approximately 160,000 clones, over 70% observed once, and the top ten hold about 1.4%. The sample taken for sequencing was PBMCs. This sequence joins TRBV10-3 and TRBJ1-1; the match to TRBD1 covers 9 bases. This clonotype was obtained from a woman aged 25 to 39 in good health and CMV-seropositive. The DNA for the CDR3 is TGTGCCAGCAAAGGGGGGACAGGGCCGATAATGAACACTGAAGCTTTCTTT. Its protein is CASKGGTGPIMNTEAFF.